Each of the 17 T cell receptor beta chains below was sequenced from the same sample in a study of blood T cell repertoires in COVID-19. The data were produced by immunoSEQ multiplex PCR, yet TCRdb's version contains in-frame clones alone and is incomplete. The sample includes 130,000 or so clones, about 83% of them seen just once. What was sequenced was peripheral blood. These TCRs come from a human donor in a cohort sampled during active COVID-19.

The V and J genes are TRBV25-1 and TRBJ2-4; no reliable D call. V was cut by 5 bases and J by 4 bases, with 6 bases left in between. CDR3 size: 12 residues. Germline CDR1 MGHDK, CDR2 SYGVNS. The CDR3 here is CASSNQKNIQYF. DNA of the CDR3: TGTGCCAGCAGTAATCAGAAAAACATTCAGTACTTC. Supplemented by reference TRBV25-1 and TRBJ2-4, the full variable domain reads EADIYQTPRYLVIGTGKKITLECSQTMGHDKMYWYQQDPGMELHLIHYSYGVNSTEKGDLSSESTVSRIRTEHFPLTLESARPSHTSQYLCASSNQKNIQYFGAGTRLSVL.

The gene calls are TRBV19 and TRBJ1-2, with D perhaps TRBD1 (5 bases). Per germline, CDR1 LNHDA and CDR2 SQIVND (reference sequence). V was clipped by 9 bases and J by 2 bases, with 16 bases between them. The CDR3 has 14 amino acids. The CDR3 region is CASRTGEGNYGYTF. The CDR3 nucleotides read TGTGCCAGCCGAACGGGGGAGGGGAACTATGGCTACACCTTC.

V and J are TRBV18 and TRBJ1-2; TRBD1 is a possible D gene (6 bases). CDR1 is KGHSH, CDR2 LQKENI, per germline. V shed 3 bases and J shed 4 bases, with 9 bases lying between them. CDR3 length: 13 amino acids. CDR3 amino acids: CASSPDSGYGYTF. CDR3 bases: TGTGCCAGCTCACCGGACAGCGGCTATGGCTACACCTTC.

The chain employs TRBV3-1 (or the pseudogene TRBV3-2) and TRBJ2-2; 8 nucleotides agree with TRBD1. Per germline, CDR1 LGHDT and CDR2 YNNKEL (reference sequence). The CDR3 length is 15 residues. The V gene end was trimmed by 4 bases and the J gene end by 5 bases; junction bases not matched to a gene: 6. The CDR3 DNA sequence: TGTGCCAGCAGCCCCATAACAGGGGGAACCGGGGAGCTGTTTTTT. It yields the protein CASSPITGGTGELFF.

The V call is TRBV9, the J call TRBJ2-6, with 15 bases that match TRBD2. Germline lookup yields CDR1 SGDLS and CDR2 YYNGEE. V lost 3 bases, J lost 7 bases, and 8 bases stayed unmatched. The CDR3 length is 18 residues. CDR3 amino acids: CASSAPGLAGGGANVLTF. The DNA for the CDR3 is TGTGCCAGCAGCGCCCCGGGACTAGCGGGAGGAGGCGCCAACGTCCTGACTTTC.

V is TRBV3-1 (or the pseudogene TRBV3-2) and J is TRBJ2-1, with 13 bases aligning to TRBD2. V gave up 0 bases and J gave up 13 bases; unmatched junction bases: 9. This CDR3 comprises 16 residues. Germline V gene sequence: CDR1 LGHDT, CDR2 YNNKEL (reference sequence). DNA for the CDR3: TGTGCCAGCAGCCAAGACCTCGGACTAGCGGGAGCGGAACAGTTCTTC. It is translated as CASSQDLGLAGAEQFF.

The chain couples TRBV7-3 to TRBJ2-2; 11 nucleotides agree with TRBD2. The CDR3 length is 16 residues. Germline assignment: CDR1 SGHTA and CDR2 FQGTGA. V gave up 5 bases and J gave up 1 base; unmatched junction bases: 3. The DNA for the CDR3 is TGTGCCAGCAGCCCTACTAGCGGGAGGAACACCGGGGAGCTGTTTTTT. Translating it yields CASSPTSGRNTGELFF.

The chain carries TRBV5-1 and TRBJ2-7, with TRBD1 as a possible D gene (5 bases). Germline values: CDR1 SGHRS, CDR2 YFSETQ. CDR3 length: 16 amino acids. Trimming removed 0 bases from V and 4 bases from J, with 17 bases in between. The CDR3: CASSLEGWADTYEQYF. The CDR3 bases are TGCGCCAGCAGCTTGGAGGGGTGGGCAGATACTTACGAGCAGTACTTC.

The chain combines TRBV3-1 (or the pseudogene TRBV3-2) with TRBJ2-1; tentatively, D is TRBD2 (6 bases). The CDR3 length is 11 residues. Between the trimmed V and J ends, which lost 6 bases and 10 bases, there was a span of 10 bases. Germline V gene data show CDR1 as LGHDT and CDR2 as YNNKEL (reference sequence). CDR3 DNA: TGTGCCAGCAGTACTCTAGCGGAGCAGTTCTTC. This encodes CASSTLAEQFF.

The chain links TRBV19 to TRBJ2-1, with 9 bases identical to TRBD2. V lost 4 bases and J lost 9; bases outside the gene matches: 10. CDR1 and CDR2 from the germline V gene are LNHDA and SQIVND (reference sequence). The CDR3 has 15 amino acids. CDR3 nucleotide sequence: TGTGCCAGTAGTAGACGACTAGCGGAGGGGGGTGAGCAGTTCTTC. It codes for CASSRRLAEGGEQFF.

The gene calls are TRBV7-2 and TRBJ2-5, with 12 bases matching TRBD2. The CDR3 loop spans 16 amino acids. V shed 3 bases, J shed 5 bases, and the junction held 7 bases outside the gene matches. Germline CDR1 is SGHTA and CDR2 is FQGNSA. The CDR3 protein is CASSFGLAGFGETQYF. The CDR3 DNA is TGTGCCAGCAGCTTTGGACTAGCGGGATTCGGCGAGACCCAGTACTTC.

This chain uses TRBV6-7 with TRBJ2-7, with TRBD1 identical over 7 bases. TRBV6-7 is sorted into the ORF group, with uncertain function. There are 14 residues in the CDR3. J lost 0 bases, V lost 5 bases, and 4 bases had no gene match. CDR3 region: CASSHDRASYEQYF. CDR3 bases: TGTGCCAGCAGTCACGACAGGGCCTCCTACGAGCAGTACTTC.

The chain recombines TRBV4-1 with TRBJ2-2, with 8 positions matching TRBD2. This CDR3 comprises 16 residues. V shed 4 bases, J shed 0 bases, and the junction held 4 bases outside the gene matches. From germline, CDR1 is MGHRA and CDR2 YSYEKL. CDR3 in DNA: TGCGCCAGCAGCCCGGAGGGACTAGCGAACACCGGGGAGCTGTTTTTT. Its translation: CASSPEGLANTGELFF.

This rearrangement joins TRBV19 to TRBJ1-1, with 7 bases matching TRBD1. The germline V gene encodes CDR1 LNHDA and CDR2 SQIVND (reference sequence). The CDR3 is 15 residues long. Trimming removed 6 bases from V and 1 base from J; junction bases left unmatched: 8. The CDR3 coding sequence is TGTGCCAGTAGCGAAGCCGGGACAGAGAACACTGAAGCTTTCTTT. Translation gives CASSEAGTENTEAFF.

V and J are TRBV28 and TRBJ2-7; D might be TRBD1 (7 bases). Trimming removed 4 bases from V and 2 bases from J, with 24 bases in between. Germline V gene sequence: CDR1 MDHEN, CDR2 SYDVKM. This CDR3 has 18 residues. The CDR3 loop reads CASSSPEGGQANTYEQYF. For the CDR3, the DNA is TGTGCCAGCAGTTCCCCTGAGGGAGGACAGGCCAACACCTACGAGCAGTACTTC.

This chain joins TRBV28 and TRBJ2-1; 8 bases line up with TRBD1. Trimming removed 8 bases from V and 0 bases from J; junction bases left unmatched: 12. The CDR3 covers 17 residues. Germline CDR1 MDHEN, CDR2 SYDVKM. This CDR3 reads CASGRPDRGSSYNEQFF. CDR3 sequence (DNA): TGTGCCAGCGGACGCCCCGACAGGGGAAGCTCCTACAATGAGCAGTTCTTC.

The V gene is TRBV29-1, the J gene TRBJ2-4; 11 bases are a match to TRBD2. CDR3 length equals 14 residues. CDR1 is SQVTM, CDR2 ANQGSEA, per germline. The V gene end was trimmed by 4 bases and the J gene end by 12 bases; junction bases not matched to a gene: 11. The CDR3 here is CSVAEDASGRSQYF. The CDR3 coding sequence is TGCAGCGTTGCCGAGGATGCTAGCGGGAGGTCTCAGTACTTC.